The 2 T cell receptor beta chains below come from one sample, sequenced in a study of OX40 agonist ivuxolimab in advanced cancers. Profiling relied on immunoSEQ multiplex PCR, and the TCRdb table lists in-frame clones only, not all of them. Here the sample spans tens of thousands of clones, roughly 85% being singletons. Sequencing was performed on CD4+ or CD8+ T cells sorted from blood, taken in a trial of the OX40 agonist ivuxolimab. The receptor source for this set is an adult with an advanced solid tumor such as melanoma, head and neck, liver or kidney cancer.

The chain joins TRBV30 to TRBJ1-1; no firm D call. CDR1 is GTSNPN, CDR2 SVGIG, per germline (reference sequence). Trimming took off 0 bases at V and 0 bases at J, with 14 bases between the two ends. The CDR3 is made up of 16 amino acids. The DNA for the CDR3 is TGTGCCTGGAGTGTACGCGCGGGTTGGGTGAACACTGAAGCTTTCTTT. This sequence encodes CAWSVRAGWVNTEAFF.

This chain uses TRBV6-4 with TRBJ1-1; TRBD1 agrees at 7 bases. CDR1 is MRHNA and CDR2 is SNTAGT in the germline V gene. CDR3 length: 13 amino acids. J was trimmed by 5 bases and V by 4 bases; bases with no gene match: 4. CDR3 nucleotides: TGTGCCAGCAGTGTAGGGGGCGCGACTGAAGCTTTCTTT. Translating it yields CASSVGGATEAFF.